This T cell receptor (beta chain) was retrieved from a study of cytomegalovirus exposure and HLA in healthy donors. Study in general: About 80 million unique TCRs, all from HLA-typed donors, were included in an early release of the data.

The PCR contained 60 Vbeta and 13 Jbeta primers. Assay used: immunoSEQ multiplex PCR; TCRdb lists only in-frame clones, some missing. The sample carries more than 150,000 clones, about 80% recorded once. This TCR was sampled from a woman under 30 in good health and CMV-seropositive. The sample comprised PBMCs.

The CDR3 here is CASSFPVGGVEGYTF. Here the CDR3 DNA reads TGTGCCAGCAGCTTTCCGGTAGGGGGCGTGGAAGGCTACACCTTC. The gene calls are TRBV5-5 and TRBJ1-2; 7 positions match TRBD1. This CDR3 region has 15 residues. Trimming cost V 2 bases and J 8 bases; bases outside gene matches: 12. The germline V gene encodes CDR1 SGHKS and CDR2 YYEKEE (reference sequence).